The clone carrying this TCR beta chain was seen repeatedly, ten times or more. The data originate from a study of T cells in Graves' hyperthyroidism and ophthalmopathy. The germline V gene encodes CDR1 SGDLS and CDR2 YYNGEE. The CDR3 totals 15 residues. Trimming cost V 0 bases and J 5 bases, with 12 bases left between them. A roughly 10 ml volume of fresh peripheral blood provided the PBMCs. TCR beta CDR3 regions were amplified from RNA transcripts. An initial round of RT-PCR targeting the TCR CDR3 relied on the HTBI primer set. Via MiXCR, TCRdb re-called the multiplex PCR reads, giving one row per CDR3 protein. The table shows 300,000 to 450,000 distinct CDR3 sequences, with more than 12% occurring only once.

This TCR derives from a woman aged 30 to 39 with Graves' ophthalmopathy. The rearrangement uses TRBV9 and TRBJ2-1; D is undetermined. The material sequenced was blood. The CDR3 sequence: CASSVAQKSNNEQFF. The CDR3 DNA reads TGTGCCAGCAGCGTAGCCCAGAAAAGCAACAATGAGCAGTTCTTC.